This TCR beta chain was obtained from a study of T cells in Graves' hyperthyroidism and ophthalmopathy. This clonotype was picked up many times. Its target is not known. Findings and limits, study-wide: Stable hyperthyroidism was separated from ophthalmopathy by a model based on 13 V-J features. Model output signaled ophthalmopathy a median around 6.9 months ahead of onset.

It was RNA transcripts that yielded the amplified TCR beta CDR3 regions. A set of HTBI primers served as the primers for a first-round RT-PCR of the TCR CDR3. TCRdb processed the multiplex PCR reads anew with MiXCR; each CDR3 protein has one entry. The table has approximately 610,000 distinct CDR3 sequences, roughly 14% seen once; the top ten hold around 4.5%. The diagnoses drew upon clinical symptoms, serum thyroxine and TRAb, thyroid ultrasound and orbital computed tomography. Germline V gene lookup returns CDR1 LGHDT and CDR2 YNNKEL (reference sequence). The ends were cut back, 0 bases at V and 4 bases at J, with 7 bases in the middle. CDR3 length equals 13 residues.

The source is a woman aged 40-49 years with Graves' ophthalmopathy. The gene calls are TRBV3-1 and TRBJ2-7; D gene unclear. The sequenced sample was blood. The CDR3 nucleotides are TGTGCCAGCAGCCAAGATCCGGCTTACGAGCAGTACTTC. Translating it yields CASSQDPAYEQYF.